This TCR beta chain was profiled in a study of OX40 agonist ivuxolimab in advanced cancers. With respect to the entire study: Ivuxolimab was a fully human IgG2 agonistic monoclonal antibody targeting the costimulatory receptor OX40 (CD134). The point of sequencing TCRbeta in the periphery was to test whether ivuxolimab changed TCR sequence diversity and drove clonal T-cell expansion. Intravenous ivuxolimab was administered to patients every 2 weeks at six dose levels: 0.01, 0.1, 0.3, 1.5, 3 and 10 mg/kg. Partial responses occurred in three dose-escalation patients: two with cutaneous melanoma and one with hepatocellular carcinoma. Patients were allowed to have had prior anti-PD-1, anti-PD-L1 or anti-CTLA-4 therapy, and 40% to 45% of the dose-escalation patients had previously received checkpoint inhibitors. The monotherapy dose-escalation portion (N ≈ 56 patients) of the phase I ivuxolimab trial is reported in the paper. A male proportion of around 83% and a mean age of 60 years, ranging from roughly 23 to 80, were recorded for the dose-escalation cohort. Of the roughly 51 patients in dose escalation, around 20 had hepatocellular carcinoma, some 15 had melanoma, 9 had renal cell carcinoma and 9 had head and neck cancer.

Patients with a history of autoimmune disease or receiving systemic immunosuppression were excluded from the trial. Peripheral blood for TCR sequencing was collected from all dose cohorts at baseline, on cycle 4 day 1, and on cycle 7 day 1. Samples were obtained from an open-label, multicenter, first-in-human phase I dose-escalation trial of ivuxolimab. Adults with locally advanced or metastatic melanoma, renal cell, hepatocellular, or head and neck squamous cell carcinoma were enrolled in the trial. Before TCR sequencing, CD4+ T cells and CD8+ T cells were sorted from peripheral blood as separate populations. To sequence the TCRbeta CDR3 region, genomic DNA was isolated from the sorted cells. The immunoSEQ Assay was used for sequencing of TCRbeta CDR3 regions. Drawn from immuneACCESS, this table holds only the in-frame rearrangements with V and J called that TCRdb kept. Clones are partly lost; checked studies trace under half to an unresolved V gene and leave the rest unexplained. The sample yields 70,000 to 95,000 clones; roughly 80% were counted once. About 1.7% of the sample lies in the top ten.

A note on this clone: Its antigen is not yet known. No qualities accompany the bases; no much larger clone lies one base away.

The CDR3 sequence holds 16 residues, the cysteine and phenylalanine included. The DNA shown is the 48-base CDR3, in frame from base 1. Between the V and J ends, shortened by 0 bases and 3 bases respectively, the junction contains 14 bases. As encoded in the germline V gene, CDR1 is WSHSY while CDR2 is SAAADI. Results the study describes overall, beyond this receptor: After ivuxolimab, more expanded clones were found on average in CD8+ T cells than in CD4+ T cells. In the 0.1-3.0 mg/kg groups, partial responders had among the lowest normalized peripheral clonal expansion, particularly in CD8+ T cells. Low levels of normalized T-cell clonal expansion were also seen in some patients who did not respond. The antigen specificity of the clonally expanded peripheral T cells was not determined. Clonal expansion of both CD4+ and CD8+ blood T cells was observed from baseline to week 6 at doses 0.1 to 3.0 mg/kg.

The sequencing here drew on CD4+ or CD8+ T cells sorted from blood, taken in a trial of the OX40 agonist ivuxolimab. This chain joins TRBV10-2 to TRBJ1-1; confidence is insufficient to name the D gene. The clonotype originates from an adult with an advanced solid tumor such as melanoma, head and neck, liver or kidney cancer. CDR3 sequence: CASSESAWGRYTEAFF. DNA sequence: TGCGCCAGCAGTGAGTCTGCGTGGGGAAGGTACACTGAAGCTTTCTTT.